This T cell receptor (beta chain) appears in the sequencing data of a study of shared clonotypes between healthy human individuals. Sorted-subset replicate PCRs used 150 to 200 ng of genomic DNA. This amount corresponded to tens of thousands of T cell genomes. Clones were sequenced by immunoSEQ multiplex PCR, and TCRdb holds only the in-frame ones, with some missing. This table holds about 2,200,000 clones, under 95% found once. The CDR3 sequence is 12 residues long. V was clipped by 1 base and J by 7 bases, with 8 bases between them. The germline V gene encodes CDR1 SGHNT and CDR2 YENEEA. It was CD45RO-negative cells, positively selected for CCR7, that made up naive CD8 cells, with terminally differentiated effector memory CD45RA+ cells excluded.

The receptor was isolated from a man younger than 30 in good health. Some clones in this sample may be carry-over from other donors' samples. The chain combines TRBV11-3 with TRBJ2-7; D is uncertain. Sequencing was done on a sample of naive CD8+ T cells from PBMCs. The CDR3: CASSLGMGEQYF. The CDR3 DNA reads TGTGCCAGCAGCTTAGGGATGGGGGAGCAGTACTTC.